Sequencing of this TCR beta chain was carried out in a study of immune evolution from preneoplasia to lung adenocarcinoma. The V segment lost 3 bases and the J segment 4 bases; nucleotides outside the gene matches: 4. Germline loops: CDR1 SGHRS, CDR2 YFSETQ. This CDR3 is 14 amino acids long. Assay: immunoSEQ multiplex PCR; the TCRdb copy retains only in-frame clones and omits some. The sample records about 4,800 clones, more than 70% being singletons. Material for sequencing was FFPE lung adenocarcinoma in situ tissue. The chain employs TRBV5-1 and TRBJ2-1; 7 nucleotides agree with TRBD2. This TCR was recovered from a person aged 70 to 85 with lung adenocarcinoma. The CDR3 reads CASSSLAAYNEQFF. The CDR3 nucleotides read TGCGCCAGCAGCTCTCTAGCGGCATACAATGAGCAGTTCTTC.